A single T cell receptor beta chain is shown here with its context. Its antigen is not identified. This record comes from a study of T cells after posttransplantation cyclophosphamide. Overall study results and limits: TRB clonality was highly associated with recipient CMV seropositivity and reactivation.

This CDR3 is 16 amino acids long. Germline values: CDR1 SEHNR, CDR2 FQNEAQ (reference sequence). V lost 5 bases, J lost 3 bases, and 10 bases stayed unmatched. Sequencing was performed with immunoSEQ multiplex PCR; in TCRdb, only in-frame clones are kept and a portion is missing. The table has tens of thousands of clones, approximately 86% seen once; the top ten hold approximately 2.8%. Sequenced: PBMCs. This chain connects TRBV7-9 to TRBJ2-7, with 10 bases matching TRBD2. The clonotype was recovered from a man aged 30 to 45 with a blood cancer, CMV-positive, and with a related stem cell donor. CDR3 coding DNA: TGTGCCAGCAGCCCATCAACTAGCGGGGTATACTACGAGCAGTACTTC. Its protein product is CASSPSTSGVYYEQYF.